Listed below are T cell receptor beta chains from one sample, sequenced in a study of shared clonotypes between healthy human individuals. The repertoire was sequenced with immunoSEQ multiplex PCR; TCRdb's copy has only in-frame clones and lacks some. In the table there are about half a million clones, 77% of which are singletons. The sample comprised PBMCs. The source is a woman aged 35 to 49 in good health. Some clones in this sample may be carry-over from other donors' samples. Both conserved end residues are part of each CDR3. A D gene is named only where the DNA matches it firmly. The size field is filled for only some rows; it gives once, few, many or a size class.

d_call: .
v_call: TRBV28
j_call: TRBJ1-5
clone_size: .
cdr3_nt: TGTGCCAGCAGTTCTACAATCGGAAGCAATCAGCCCCAGCATTTT
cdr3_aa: CASSSTIGSNQPQHF

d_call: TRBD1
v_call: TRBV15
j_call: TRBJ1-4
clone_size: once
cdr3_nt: TGTGCCACCAGTCCCACAGGGGGGGTTGGAAGTGAAAAACTGTTTTTT
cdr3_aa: CATSPTGGVGSEKLFF

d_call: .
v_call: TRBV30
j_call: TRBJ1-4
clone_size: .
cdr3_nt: TGTGCCTGGAACTCCGGGCAGGGTGGCGAAAAACTGTTTTTT
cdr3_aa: CAWNSGQGGEKLFF

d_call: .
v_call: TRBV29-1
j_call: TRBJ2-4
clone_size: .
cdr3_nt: TGCAGCGTTGGAGACAACAAAAACATTCAGTACTTC
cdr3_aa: CSVGDNKNIQYF

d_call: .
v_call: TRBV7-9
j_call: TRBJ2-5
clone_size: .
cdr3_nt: TGTGCCAGCAGCGGACCCCAAGAGACCCAGTACTTC
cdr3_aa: CASSGPQETQYF

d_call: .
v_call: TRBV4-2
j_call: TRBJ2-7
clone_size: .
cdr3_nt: TGTGCCAGCAGCCAAGACAGGACTCCATCCTACGAGCAGTACTTC
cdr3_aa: CASSQDRTPSYEQYF

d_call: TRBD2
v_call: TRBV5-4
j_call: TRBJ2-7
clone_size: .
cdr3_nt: TGTGCCAGCAGCTTGGTTGCAGCGGGAGCCTACGAGCAGTACTTC
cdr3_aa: CASSLVAAGAYEQYF

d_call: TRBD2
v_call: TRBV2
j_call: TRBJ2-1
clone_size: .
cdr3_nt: TGTGCCTGCGGACTAGCAGGCAATGAGCAGTTCTTC
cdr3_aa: CACGLAGNEQFF

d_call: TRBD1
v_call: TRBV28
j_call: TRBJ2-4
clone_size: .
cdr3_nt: TGTGCCAGCAGTTTATTTAAGGACAGGGATGGGAACATTCAGTACTTC
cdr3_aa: CASSLFKDRDGNIQYF

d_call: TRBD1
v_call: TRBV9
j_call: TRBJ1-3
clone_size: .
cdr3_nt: TGTGCCAGCAGCGCCCTCCCGGGACAGGGCTCTGGAAACACCATATATTTT
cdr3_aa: CASSALPGQGSGNTIYF

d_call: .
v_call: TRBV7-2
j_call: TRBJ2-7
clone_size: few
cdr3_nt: TGTGCCAGCAGCTTACCAGCGGGACAATTCTACGAGCAGTACTTC
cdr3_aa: CASSLPAGQFYEQYF

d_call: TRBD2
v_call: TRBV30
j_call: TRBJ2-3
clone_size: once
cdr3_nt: TGTGCCTGGAGTGTTAAAGCGGGAGGGCCAGGGGATACGCAGTATTTT
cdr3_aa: CAWSVKAGGPGDTQYF

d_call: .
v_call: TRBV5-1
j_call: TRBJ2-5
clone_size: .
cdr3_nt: TGCGCCAGCAGCTTGGCCGGGACTGTAGAGACCCAGTACTTC
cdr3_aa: CASSLAGTVETQYF

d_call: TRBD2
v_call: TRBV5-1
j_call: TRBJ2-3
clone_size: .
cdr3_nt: TGCGCCAGCAGCTGGACTAGCGGGAGGGGGCATACGCAGTATTTT
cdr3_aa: CASSWTSGRGHTQYF

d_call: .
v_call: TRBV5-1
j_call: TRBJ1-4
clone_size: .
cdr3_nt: TGCGCCAGCTCGGTACAGGGCAGGGAAAAACTGTTTTTT
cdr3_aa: CASSVQGREKLFF

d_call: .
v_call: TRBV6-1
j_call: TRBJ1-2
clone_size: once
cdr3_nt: TGTGCCAGCAGTGAGCACATTAACTATGGCTACACCTTC
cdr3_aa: CASSEHINYGYTF

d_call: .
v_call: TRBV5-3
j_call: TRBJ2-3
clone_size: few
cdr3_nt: TGTGCCAGCTCCCTAAGGTCCACAGATACGCAGTATTTT
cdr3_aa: CASSLRSTDTQYF

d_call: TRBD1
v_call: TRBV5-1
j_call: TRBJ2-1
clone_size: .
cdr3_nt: TGCGCCAGCAGCCGAACCGGGACAGACAACAATGAGCAGTTCTTC
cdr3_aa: CASSRTGTDNNEQFF

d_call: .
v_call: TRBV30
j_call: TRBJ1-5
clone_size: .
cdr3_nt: TGTGCCTGGAGGGAGAATAGCAATCAGCCCCAGCATTTT
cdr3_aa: CAWRENSNQPQHF

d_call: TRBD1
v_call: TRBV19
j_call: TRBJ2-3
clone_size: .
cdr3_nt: TGTGCCAGTACCCGACAGGGATCGGAAGATACGCAGTATTTT
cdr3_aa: CASTRQGSEDTQYF

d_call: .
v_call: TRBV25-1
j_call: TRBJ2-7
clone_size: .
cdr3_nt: TGTGCCAGCAGTGAGGGGACGGTGACCTACGAGCAGTACTTC
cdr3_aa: CASSEGTVTYEQYF

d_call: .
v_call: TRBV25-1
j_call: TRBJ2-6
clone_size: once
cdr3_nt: TGTGCCAGCAGTTACGGCAGGAAGAGCTCTGGGGCCAACGTCCTGACTTTC
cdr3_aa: CASSYGRKSSGANVLTF

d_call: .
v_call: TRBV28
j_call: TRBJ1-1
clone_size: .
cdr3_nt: TGTGCCAGCAGTGGCAGGGATATGAACACTGAAGCTTTCTTT
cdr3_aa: CASSGRDMNTEAFF

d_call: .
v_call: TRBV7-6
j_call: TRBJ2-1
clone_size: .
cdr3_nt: TGTGCCAGCGGTCCTTTCTCCCCGGGGGAGCAGTTCTTC
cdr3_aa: CASGPFSPGEQFF

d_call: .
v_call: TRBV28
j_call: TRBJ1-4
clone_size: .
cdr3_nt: TGTGCCAGCAGTATACTCGACAAAAAACTGTTTTTT
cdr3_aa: CASSILDKKLFF

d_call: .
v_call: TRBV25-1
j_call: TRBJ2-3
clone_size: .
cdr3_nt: TGTGCCAGCAGTACCCTGGACAGCACAGATACGCAGTATTTT
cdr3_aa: CASSTLDSTDTQYF

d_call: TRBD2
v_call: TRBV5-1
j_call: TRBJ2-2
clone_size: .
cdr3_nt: TGCGCCAGCGCCGAAGCGGGAGCCCCCGGGGAGCTGTTTTTT
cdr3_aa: CASAEAGAPGELFF

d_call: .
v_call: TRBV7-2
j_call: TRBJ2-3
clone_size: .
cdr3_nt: TGTGCCAGCCGGCGGGTCACAGATACGCAGTATTTT
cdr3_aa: CASRRVTDTQYF

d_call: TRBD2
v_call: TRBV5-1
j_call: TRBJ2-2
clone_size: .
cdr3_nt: TGCGCCAGCAGTTCCCCGGGACTAGCGGGACTTTCCGGGGAGCTGTTTTTT
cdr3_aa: CASSSPGLAGLSGELFF